This T cell receptor beta chain was recorded in a study of T cells in Graves' hyperthyroidism and ophthalmopathy (dated by TCRdb to the late 2010s). Looking at the study overall: Peripheral blood samples were taken at initial diagnosis, before any treatment was given. A discovery cohort of about a hundred patients, about 40 with Graves' ophthalmopathy and 55 to 60 with stable Graves' hyperthyroidism, was used to find distinguishing TCR V-J signatures. Whether ophthalmopathy could be predicted prospectively was tested in an independent validation cohort made up of 18 to 20 hyperthyroidism patients plus 17 patients who later progressed to ophthalmopathy. The approximately 100 discovery patients were randomly divided into training and test sets at a 7:3 ratio. Thyroid tissue and blood T-cell repertoires from more than 5 Graves' hyperthyroidism patients were also compared in the study. Following sampling, methimazole starting at 30 mg daily was given to hyperthyroidism patients, and high-dose intravenous methylprednisolone was given to ophthalmopathy patients. According to the paper, TCR Vbeta CDR3 sequencing was carried out on 135 peripheral blood samples, which came from about 45 ophthalmopathy, 75 to 80 hyperthyroidism and roughly 17 progressor patients.

Stable Graves' hyperthyroidism was defined as no progression to ophthalmopathy during 18 months of follow-up. The hyperthyroidism patients were between 18 and 65 years old and newly diagnosed, with a disease duration of less than 2 months. Exclusion was applied to patients with uncontrolled infections, other autoimmune diseases, pregnancy or lactation. Diagnoses were established on the basis of clinical symptoms, serum thyroxine and TRAb, thyroid ultrasound, and orbital computed tomography. Ficoll-Paque density gradient centrifugation was used to isolate PBMCs from about 10 ml of fresh peripheral blood. Total RNA was extracted using Trizol reagent, and RNA quality was assessed on an Agilent 2100 Bioanalyzer. The TCR beta CDR3 regions were amplified from RNA transcripts. The first round of RT-PCR for the TCR CDR3 was performed with the HTBI primer set and the Qiagen OneStep RT-PCR kit. Libraries were constructed in a second round of multiplex PCR, after which size selection and purification were carried out. Libraries were sequenced paired-end with 100 bp reads on an Illumina HiSeq2000. The study's processing was this. SOAPnuke was used to process the raw data, with reads discarded if the reads contained adapters or uncalled bases, had a mean Phred below 15, or lacked an exact constant-primer or identifier match. High-quality paired reads were merged with COPE v1.2.5, and unique nucleotide sequences were defined as clonotypes. MiTCR v1.1 was used to align clonotypes to the IMGT TRBV, TRBD and TRBJ reference segments. The analysis included only V-J combinations with a frequency above 0.0001, which together covered approximately 99% of the repertoires. The TCS score was defined as the ratio of F50 (clonal expansion) to E x V (chaos), calculated using BLOSUM62-based TCRdist between CDR3 peptides within each V-J. Welch's t-statistics and random forest reduced roughly 540 V-J features to about 13, which were used in a naive Bayes classifier (R e1071). Thyroid-blood repertoire similarity was quantified with the Morisita-Horn index. TCRdb took the public reads, trimmed them with fastp at Q25, ran MiXCR for clone calling and kept in-frame beta chains. Under each unique CDR3 protein, matching rows form one entry showing the most common genes and DNA. The V and J calls, along with clone size, are taken from TCRdb and not from the paper's own processing. The sample includes about 680,000 distinct CDR3 sequences, with under 45% observed a single time. The ten largest clones take up around a third of the sample.

Findings and caveats that apply to the study as a whole: No statistical method was used to set the sample size in advance, and investigators knew the group allocation. Most expanded thyroid clonotypes (frequency above 0.001) were also detected in blood, suggesting blood repertoires may reflect thyroid immune responses. In cross-validation, a model built on a 13 V-J signature told ophthalmopathy apart from stable hyperthyroidism with approximately 90% sensitivity and 81% to 82% specificity, and in testing the same model reached 80%/75%. During validation, the model predicted progression to ophthalmopathy a median of roughly six months ahead of onset, with approximately 71% sensitivity and 72.22% specificity.

The CDR3 spans 13 residues, from the cysteine through the phenylalanine. Only the CDR3 portion is preserved as DNA: 39 bases, with reading frame beginning at the first base. The germline V gene provides CDR1 MNHEY and CDR2 SVGAGI. V drops 9 bases and J drops 3 bases, leaving 12 bases in between. On this clonotype: There is no known antigen for this receptor. Base qualities were left out, and no much larger clone turns up one base away.

The chain was built from TRBV6-5 and TRBJ1-5; TRBD1 could be the D gene, as 5 bases match. Sequencing was done on a sample of blood. The TCR originated in a woman in her thirties or forties with Graves' hyperthyroidism. The base sequence is TGTGCCAGGATCGGGACTCCCAATCAGCCCCAGCATTTT. Translated, it gives CARIGTPNQPQHF.